This T cell receptor beta chain emerged from a study of blood T cell repertoires in COVID-19. V dropped 4 bases and J dropped 3; count of bases not matched to a gene: 7. The germline gives CDR1 SGHTS, CDR2 YDEGEE. The length of the CDR3 is 16 residues. Generated by immunoSEQ multiplex PCR, the TCRdb table keeps only in-frame clones and is missing some. The sample consists of 390,000 or so clones, nearly 90% of them appearing once. This receptor was identified in a young man with active or convalescent COVID-19. The sequencing input was peripheral blood. The chain couples TRBV5-8 to TRBJ1-4; TRBD1 matches at 9 bases. The CDR3 region is CASSETGGLSNEKLFF. CDR3 sequence (DNA): TGTGCCAGCAGCGAGACAGGGGGATTGTCTAATGAAAAACTGTTTTTT.